The rows below give T cell receptor beta chains drawn from one sample of a study of blood T cell repertoires in COVID-19. The assay was immunoSEQ multiplex PCR, and TCRdb's table has in-frame clones only and misses some. The table includes 250,000 to 300,000 clones, about nine tenths detected once. The sample was PBMCs or T cells enriched from blood (not recorded which). Every receptor here comes from a woman in her twenties or thirties who had recovered from COVID-19. The CDR3 runs from the conserved cysteine through the conserved F or W. D genes are given only for firm matches. Where a row states a size, it is once, few, many or the class of an expanded clone; other rows omit it.

>NA|TRBJ2-2|NA|TRBV2
TGTGCCAGCAGGGGACTGGAGAGGAACACCGGGGAGCTGTTTTTT
CASRGLERNTGELFF
>NA|TRBJ2-3|TRBD1|TRBV9
TGTGCCAGCAGCGTAGGGGGACAGGGCACAGATACGCAGTATTTT
CASSVGGQGTDTQYF
>NA|TRBJ2-1|TRBD1|TRBV19
TGTGCTAGCTCTCAAGCGGGACAGGGTTATTATGAGCAGTTCTTC
CASSQAGQGYYEQFF
>NA|TRBJ2-1|TRBD2|TRBV5-1
TGCGCCAGCAGCTTCGGGCTGCTAGCGGGAGATAAAGATGAGCAGTTCTTC
CASSFGLLAGDKDEQFF
>few|TRBJ1-6|NA|TRBV4-1
TGCGCCAGCAGCCAAGGCCGGGACACAGCTATCTCACCCCTCCACTTT
CASSQGRDTAISPLHF
>NA|TRBJ2-5|NA|TRBV28
TGTGCCAGCAGTCAGGCCATGGAGACCCAGTACTTC
CASSQAMETQYF
>NA|TRBJ1-2|NA|TRBV11-3
TGTGCCAGCAGCTTAAAGAAGCGTCTTGGCTACACCTTC
CASSLKKRLGYTF
>once|TRBJ2-6|NA|TRBV30
TGTGCCTGGATAAACTCAGGGGGGGCCAACGTCCTGACTTTC
CAWINSGGANVLTF
>NA|TRBJ2-7|TRBD2|TRBV2
TGTGCCAGCCTGGGACTAGAGGCCTACGAGCAGTACTTC
CASLGLEAYEQYF
>once|TRBJ2-1|TRBD1|TRBV7-2
TGTGCCAGCAGCTATACGACAGGGGGGTACAATGAGCAGTTCTTC
CASSYTTGGYNEQFF
>NA|TRBJ2-7|TRBD2|TRBV5-4
TGTGCCAGCAGCTTGGGGGGACTAGCGGGATCCTACGAGCAGTACTTC
CASSLGGLAGSYEQYF
>few|TRBJ2-1|NA|TRBV24-1
TGTGCCACCAGTAGCCCCCTAGCGTCTTCCTACAATGAGCAGTTCTTC
CATSSPLASSYNEQFF
>NA|TRBJ2-1|TRBD2|TRBV2
TGTGCCAGCAGACCTCCCGGGACTAGTTTCGGCAATGAGCAGTTCTTC
CASRPPGTSFGNEQFF
>few|TRBJ2-1|TRBD2|TRBV24-1
TGTGCCACCAGTGATGCACTAGCGACATCCTACAATGAGCAGTTCTTC
CATSDALATSYNEQFF
>NA|TRBJ2-7|TRBD2|TRBV28
TGTGCCAGCAGCTTTACTTATGGACTAGCCGTCTCCTACGAGCAGTACTTC
CASSFTYGLAVSYEQYF
>NA|TRBJ2-7|NA|TRBV3-1/TRBV3-2
TGTGCCAGCAGCCAATCCGGGGGGCTCTACGAGCAGTACTTC
CASSQSGGLYEQYF
>NA|TRBJ2-1|TRBD2|TRBV19
TGTGCCAGTAGCCAGAGCGGGAGTTACGCCTACAATGAGCAGTTCTTC
CASSQSGSYAYNEQFF